This entry lists 9 T cell receptor beta chains sequenced from one sample in a study of T cells in Graves' hyperthyroidism and ophthalmopathy. There were TCR beta CDR3 regions amplified from RNA transcripts. First-round RT-PCR with HTBI primers amplified the TCR CDR3 region. TCRdb re-derived calls from the multiplex PCR reads in MiXCR, one entry per CDR3 protein. This repertoire shows 600,000 to 650,000 distinct CDR3 sequences, about 17% found once; its top ten account for 3% to 4.5%. Sequenced material: blood. These receptors came from a woman between 25 and 40 years old with Graves' hyperthyroidism.

This clonotype was seen repeatedly, ten times or more. The CDR3 loop reads CASGARGGGLYEQYF. In DNA, the CDR3 is TGTGCCAGCGGAGCTCGGGGGGGCGGTTTGTACGAGCAGTACTTC. The chain has TRBV28 and TRBJ2-7, with 8 bases matching TRBD2. Germline V gene data show CDR1 as MDHEN and CDR2 as SYDVKM. CDR3 length: 15 residues. Trimming removed 8 bases from V and 4 bases from J; junction bases left unmatched: 13. Looking up the rest from reference TRBV28 and TRBJ2-7 gives the full variable domain: DVKVTQSSRYLVKRTGEKVFLECVQDMDHENMFWYRQDPGLGLRLIYFSYDVKMKEKGDIPEGYSVSREKKERFSLILESASTNQTSMYLCASGARGGGLYEQYFGPGTRLTVT.

The rearrangement uses TRBV3-1 and TRBJ2-2, with TRBD2 matching over 14 bases. CDR1 and CDR2 (germline): LGHDT, YNNKEL (reference sequence). V gave up 4 bases and J gave up 1 base; unmatched junction bases: 5. This CDR3 region has 18 residues. CDR3 sequence: CASSLGTSGSENTGELFF. The CDR3 bases are TGTGCCAGCAGCCTTGGGACTAGCGGGAGTGAGAACACCGGGGAGCTGTTTTTT. The complete variable domain, with remaining parts taken from reference TRBV3-1 and TRBJ2-2, reads DTAVSQTPKYLVTQMGNDKSIKCEQNLGHDTMYWYKQDSKKFLKIMFSYNNKELIINETVPNRFSPKSPDKAHLNLHINSLELGDSAVYFCASSLGTSGSENTGELFFGEGSRLTVL.

This chain links TRBV20-1 with TRBJ2-7, with D perhaps TRBD1 or TRBD2 (5 bases each). Trimming shortened V by 4 bases and J by 4 bases, and 11 bases separated the two germline ends. CDR1 is DFQATT, CDR2 SNEGSKA, per germline (reference sequence). The CDR3 is 12 amino acids. CDR3 coding DNA: TGCAGTGCTACCGGGGCTTGGTACGAGCAGTACTTC. Residues: CSATGAWYEQYF.

The gene calls are TRBV19 and TRBJ1-2; no firm D call. CDR3 length: 13 amino acids. Germline-derived CDR1 and CDR2 are LNHDA and SQIVND (reference sequence). Trimming removed 5 bases from V and 4 bases from J, with 11 bases in between. CDR3 nucleotide sequence: TGTGCCAGTAGTCCGCAGGATCGCTATGGCTACACCTTC. Protein product: CASSPQDRYGYTF.

This clonotype has at least ten counts. This chain connects TRBV7-2 to TRBJ2-5; TRBD1 might be the D (6 bases). Trimming removed 1 base at V and 4 bases at J, with 16 bases between. The CDR3 has 16 residues. CDR1 and CDR2 from the germline V gene are SGHTA and FQGNSA. CDR3 loop: CASSLVGGINGETQYF. The CDR3, as DNA: TGTGCCAGCAGCTTAGTAGGGGGTATAAACGGAGAGACCCAGTACTTC.

This clonotype was detected ten times or more. The chain recombines TRBV20-1 with TRBJ2-3, with 14 positions matching TRBD2. Germline V gene sequence: CDR1 DFQATT, CDR2 SNEGSKA (reference sequence). V lost 4 bases to trimming and J lost 4 bases; unmatched junction nucleotides: 10. This CDR3 region has 17 residues. The CDR3 DNA reads TGCAGTGCTATCCCGGGACTAGCGGGAGATTGGGCAGATACGCAGTATTTT. Translation gives CSAIPGLAGDWADTQYF.

The chain employs TRBV30 and TRBJ1-6, with a possible D match to TRBD1 (6 bases). Germline values: CDR1 GTSNPN, CDR2 SVGIG (reference sequence). Trimming removed 2 bases at V and 5 bases at J, with 10 bases between. CDR3 length: 14 amino acids. CDR3 sequence reads: CAWSQGRDNSPLHF. The CDR3 nucleotides are TGTGCCTGGAGTCAGGGGCGGGATAATTCACCCCTCCACTTT.

This sequence joins TRBV20-1 and TRBJ2-2; TRBD2 aligns across 10 bases. CDR1 and CDR2 (germline): DFQATT, SNEGSKA (reference sequence). V shed 3 bases and J 9 bases; nucleotides not matched to a gene: 4. The CDR3 has 13 amino acids. This chain's CDR3 is CSASLAGDRELFF. For the CDR3, the DNA is TGCAGTGCTAGCCTAGCGGGAGACCGGGAGCTGTTTTTT.

The chain combines TRBV14 with TRBJ2-3; no clear D gene. V lost 2 bases to trimming and J lost 4 bases, with 7 bases between them. The CDR3 totals 13 residues. Looked up from germline, CDR1 is SGHDN and CDR2 is FVKESK. The CDR3 DNA follows: TGTGCCAGCAGCCAAAACCCTGCAGATACGCAGTATTTT. Translated, it gives CASSQNPADTQYF.